One and the same sample provided the 11 T cell receptor beta chains below, sequenced in a study of CD8 T cells in ankylosing spondylitis. MiXCR, run by TCRdb on the 5' RACE reads, gives a single entry per CDR3 protein. Of 150,000 to 200,000 distinct CDR3 sequences listed, roughly 13% are singletons. Sequencing was carried out using blood, either unsorted or a sorted T cell fraction (not recorded which). Receptors were obtained from a female donor with ankylosing spondylitis or in good health (not recorded which).

This clonotype was counted between two and nine times. This CDR3 is CASMREDYEQYF. CDR3 sequence (DNA): TGTGCCAGCATGAGGGAGGACTACGAGCAGTACTTC. This rearrangement joins TRBV2 to TRBJ2-7; D is possibly TRBD2 (6 bases). V was trimmed by 7 bases and J by 3 bases, leaving 10 bases between them. Per germline, CDR1 SNHLY and CDR2 FYNNEI. This CDR3 contains 12 residues.

This clonotype was counted ten times or more. The V call is TRBV20-1, the J call TRBJ1-1, with D perhaps TRBD1 (6 bases). Trimming stripped 3 bases from V and 1 base from J, with 12 bases between. The CDR3 has 14 amino acids. Germline V CDR1 and CDR2: DFQATT, SNEGSKA (reference sequence). The CDR3: CSASRGGANTEAFF. The CDR3 nucleotides are TGCAGTGCTAGCCGGGGGGGGGCGAACACTGAAGCTTTCTTT.

In this sample, this clonotype turned up many times. The chain couples TRBV12-3 or TRBV12-4 to TRBJ1-1, with D uncertain. Trimming shortened V by 7 bases and J by 4 bases, and 13 bases separated the two germline ends. This CDR3 has 13 residues. CDR3: CASIRTRLTEAFF. As DNA, the CDR3 is TGTGCCAGCATTCGAACCCGGCTCACTGAAGCTTTCTTT.

This clonotype came up many times. The chain employs TRBV7-2 and TRBJ1-5; maybe TRBD1 (5 bases). The V and J ends lost 5 bases and 6 bases respectively, with 11 bases between them. Germline V lookup: CDR1 SGHTA, CDR2 FQGNSA. The CDR3 is 13 amino acids. The CDR3 loop reads CASSPAGLQPQHF. The CDR3 DNA reads as TGTGCCAGCAGCCCCGCAGGGCTTCAGCCCCAGCATTTT.

In this sample, this clonotype turned up once. This clone may be a read error of a much larger clone one base away. The CDR3 does not close with the conserved phenylalanine or tryptophan, likely indicating a read error. The rearrangement links TRBV5-4 to TRBJ1-4; D remains ambiguous. CDR1 and CDR2 from the germline V gene are SGHNT and YYREEE (reference sequence). The V and J ends lost 4 bases and 8 bases respectively, with 15 bases between them. The CDR3 loop spans 14 amino acids. DNA for the CDR3: TGTGCCAGCAGCGATGGTGGTCTGAAGGAAAAACTGTTTCTT. Protein product: CASSDGGLKEKLFL.

This clonotype came up many times. The V gene is TRBV4-3, the J gene TRBJ1-2, with 10 bases identical to TRBD1. Germline V lookup: CDR1 LGHNA, CDR2 YSLEER. With 3 bases clipped from V and 8 bases from J, the junction kept 9 bases outside the gene matches. This CDR3 comprises 15 residues. This CDR3 reads CASSQTDRGKTGYTF. The DNA of the CDR3 is TGCGCCAGCAGCCAGACGGACAGGGGGAAGACGGGCTACACCTTC.

This chain links TRBV7-2 with TRBJ2-1; 12 bases are shared with TRBD2. Germline V lookup: CDR1 SGHTA, CDR2 FQGNSA. Unmatched junction bases numbered 7, after V lost 5 bases and J lost 8 bases. There are 15 residues in the CDR3. The CDR3 protein is CASSVTSGRFDEQFF. CDR3 sequence (DNA): TGTGCCAGCAGCGTGACTAGCGGGAGATTTGATGAGCAGTTCTTC.

The table lists this clonotype with many counts. The chain links TRBV5-6 to TRBJ1-1; 7 bases are shared with TRBD1. Trimming removed 0 bases from V and 1 base from J; junction bases left unmatched: 3. The CDR3 contains 15 residues. Germline V lookup: CDR1 SGHDT, CDR2 YYEEEE. CDR3 DNA sequence: TGTGCCAGCAGCTTGGAACCAGGGGGGAACACTGAAGCTTTCTTT. Amino acid sequence: CASSLEPGGNTEAFF.

There are many counts of this clonotype. J is TRBJ2-5 and V is TRBV20-1; 7 bases are shared with TRBD2. V shed 5 bases and J 5 bases; nucleotides not matched to a gene: 17. CDR1 is DFQATT, CDR2 SNEGSKA, per germline (reference sequence). The CDR3 has 16 amino acids. In DNA form, the CDR3 reads TGCAGTGCTGCCTACACTTCGCGGGAGATCCGCGAGACCCAGTACTTC. Its protein product is CSAAYTSREIRETQYF.

Only a few counts were recorded for this clonotype. This chain connects TRBV12-3 or TRBV12-4 to TRBJ1-4, with D perhaps matching TRBD1 (6 bases). V lost 1 base to trimming and J lost 8 bases, with 14 bases between them. The CDR3 extends over 15 amino acids. The CDR3 region has the DNA TGTGCCAGCAGTTTAGGGGGGGGGGCGGACGAAAAACTGTTTTTT. Translation gives CASSLGGGADEKLFF.

The table lists this clonotype with a few counts. The V and J genes are TRBV7-2 and TRBJ1-4, with D tentatively TRBD1 (5 bases). V was cut by 1 base and J by 10 bases, with 13 bases left in between. The CDR3 spans 14 residues. Germline V CDR1 and CDR2: SGHTA, FQGNSA. DNA for the CDR3: TGTGCCAGCAGCTTAGATCTGGGTACAGGAAAACTGTTTTTT. Its translation: CASSLDLGTGKLFF.